The T cell receptor (beta chain) described here comes from a study of blood T cells in healthy people across ages. Background on the study: There was about one barcoded beta molecule captured by template switching per two T cells.

Total RNA amounts of at least 6 micrograms were extracted per sample. Study-level results: Per million T cells, TCR beta diversity dropped about linearly as age rose.

A sample-barcoded 5' primer and a J-beta primer mix were used in a second PCR of roughly 6 to 11 cycles. Samples each returned at least 2.5 million CDR3-containing paired-end reads. MiXCR, run by TCRdb on the 5' RACE reads, gives a single entry per CDR3 protein. This sample has approximately 800,000 distinct CDR3 sequences, with 50% to 65% found just once. The germline CDR1 and CDR2 sequences are SGHTA and FQGTGA. CDR3 size: 15 residues. V was pared by 5 bases and J by 10 bases, with 23 bases between. Points on this clonotype: Its antigen is not identified.

The receptor was derived from a man older than 75 in good health. Sequencing input: blood. The chain employs TRBV7-3 and TRBJ2-5; D gene ambiguous. CDR3 amino acids: CASSPLGPSREDQYF. CDR3 nucleotide sequence: TGTGCCAGCAGCCCCCTCGGACCTTCAAGAGAGGACCAGTACTTC.